This T cell receptor (beta chain) was identified in a study of OX40 agonist ivuxolimab in advanced cancers. Regarding the study in general: Ivuxolimab was an agonistic, fully human IgG2 monoclonal antibody directed against OX40 (CD134), a costimulatory receptor. Intravenous ivuxolimab was administered to patients every 2 weeks at six dose levels: 0.01, 0.1, 0.3, 1.5, 3 and 10 mg/kg. Of the 50 to 55 patients in dose escalation, 19 had hepatocellular carcinoma, some 15 had melanoma, 9 had renal cell carcinoma and 9 had head and neck cancer. The dose-escalation cohort was over 70% male with a mean age of about 54 years, ranging from about 23 to 85. Prior anti-PD-1, anti-PD-L1 or anti-CTLA-4 therapy was permitted, and checkpoint inhibitors had been received by 40% to 50% of dose-escalation patients. Three dose-escalation patients achieved partial responses, one with hepatocellular carcinoma and two with cutaneous melanoma. Peripheral TCRbeta sequencing was intended to test whether TCR sequence diversity was altered and clonal T-cell expansion was caused by ivuxolimab. The paper reports the monotherapy dose-escalation portion (N ≈ 50 patients) of the phase I ivuxolimab trial. What the study reported, not specific to this receptor: In the 0.1-3.0 mg/kg groups, partial responders were among the patients with the lowest normalized peripheral clonal expansion, particularly in CD8+ T cells. At doses from 0.1 to 3.0 mg/kg, clonal expansion was seen in both CD4+ and CD8+ blood T cells between baseline and week 6. Antigen specificity was not determined for the clonally expanded peripheral T cells. Low levels of normalized T-cell clonal expansion were also seen in some patients who did not respond. After ivuxolimab, expanded clones were on average more numerous among CD8+ T cells than among CD4+ T cells.

Patients with autoimmune disease history or receiving systemic immunosuppression were excluded from the trial. In every dose cohort, peripheral blood was drawn for TCR sequencing at baseline, cycle 4 day 1, and cycle 7 day 1. The samples were drawn from a first-in-human, open-label, multicenter phase I dose-escalation trial of ivuxolimab. Adults with locally advanced or metastatic melanoma, renal cell carcinoma, hepatocellular carcinoma or head and neck squamous cell carcinoma were enrolled in the trial. Before TCR sequencing, CD4+ T cells and CD8+ T cells from peripheral blood were sorted into separate populations. Genomic DNA was extracted from sorted cells for sequencing of the TCRbeta CDR3 region. TCRbeta CDR3 regions were sequenced using the immunoSEQ Assay. TCRdb holds this immuneACCESS table with in-frame rearrangements only. Some clones are missing; in checked studies, unresolved V genes explain under half, and the rest has no known cause. The sample table shows 20,000 to 30,000 clones, and around four fifths are seen once. The ten largest clonotypes hold 12% of the sample.

Comments on this clone: What this receptor recognizes is not known. Base qualities are missing; no much larger clone stands one base away. This CDR3 is also generated by other DNA sequences in the sample.

The CDR3 sequence holds 12 residues, the cysteine and phenylalanine included. Kept here is only the CDR3 DNA, which spans 36 bases and is read in frame from base 1. V sheds 3 bases and J sheds 4 bases, leaving 7 bases between their ends. The germline V gene gives CDR1 as MNHNS and CDR2 as SASEGT. This receptor was taken from an adult with an advanced solid tumor such as melanoma, head and neck, liver or kidney cancer. This sequence uses TRBV6-1 and TRBJ2-7; the D gene is perhaps TRBD1, on 5 matching bases. The sample was CD4+ or CD8+ T cells sorted from blood, taken in a trial of the OX40 agonist ivuxolimab. In nucleotides, the sequence is TGTGCCAGCAGTGATAGGGGTTACGAGCAGTACTTC. This is translated as CASSDRGYEQYF.